This passage covers 24 T cell receptor beta chains from one sample sequenced in a study of low-dose radiotherapy and immunotherapy resistance in tumors. The time point is: after trial treatment. Indicated treatment: LDRT plus nivolumab, ipilimumab, low-dose cyclophosphamide and aspirin (RACIN trial). Gene-specific TRAV and TRBV primers were used for first-strand cDNA, covering alpha and beta chains. TCR amplification ran roughly 20 PCR cycles using constant-region and V-primer adapter primers. TCRdb used MiXCR to reprocess the reads, holding one entry per CDR3 protein. The sample holds about 80,000 distinct CDR3 sequences, 15% to 20% seen once. This sample comprised PBMCs, obtained after low-dose radiotherapy plus immunotherapy. These receptors all come from a male donor with prostate cancer.

The table lists this clonotype with many counts. The chain recombines TRBV30 with TRBJ1-4, with D possibly TRBD1 on 5 matching bases. V lost 0 bases and J 6 bases, leaving 11 bases between the germline ends. Germline loops: CDR1 GTSNPN, CDR2 SVGIG (reference sequence). CDR3 size: 14 residues. The CDR3 here is CAWSVEGQYEKLFF. The CDR3 bases are TGTGCCTGGAGTGTGGAGGGGCAATATGAAAAACTGTTTTTT. Full variable domain (rest looked up from reference TRBV30 and TRBJ1-4): SQTIHQWPATLVQPVGSPLSLECTVEGTSNPNLYWYRQAAGRGLQLLFYSVGIGQISSEVPQNLSASRPQDRQFILSSKKLLLSDSGFYLCAWSVEGQYEKLFFGSGTQLSVL.

The table lists this clonotype with a few counts. The rearrangement uses TRBV28 and TRBJ2-1; 7 bases line up with TRBD2. This CDR3 is 17 amino acids long. Losses at the gene ends were 4 bases for V and 5 bases for J; bases not matched to a gene: 14. CDR1 MDHEN and CDR2 SYDVKM come from the germline V gene. CDR3 region: CASSYAMVSGGHNEQFF. CDR3 sequence (DNA): TGTGCCAGCAGTTACGCAATGGTTTCGGGAGGCCACAATGAGCAGTTCTTC.

This clonotype has a count of ten or more. The chain couples TRBV5-1 to TRBJ2-1; D gene uncertain. From germline, CDR1 is SGHRS and CDR2 YFSETQ. The V and J ends lost 2 bases and 4 bases respectively, with 10 bases between them. The CDR3 runs to 14 residues. This CDR3 is CASSLDTLYNEQFF. DNA for the CDR3: TGCGCCAGCAGCTTAGACACACTATACAATGAGCAGTTCTTC.

Concerning this clonotype: This may arise from a read error, as a much more abundant clone is one base away. V usage is TRBV7-6 and J usage is TRBJ1-1; no definite D call. This CDR3 contains 11 residues. Germline CDR1 is SGHVS and CDR2 is FNYEAQ. The CDR3 DNA is TGTGTCAGCAAGGGGAACACTGAAGCTTTCTTT. Translation: CVSKGNTEAFF. The complete variable domain, with remaining parts taken from reference TRBV7-6 and TRBJ1-1, reads GAGVSQSPRYKVTKRGQDVALRCDPISGHVSLYWYRQALGQGPEFLTYFNYEAQQDKSGLPNDRFSAERPEGSISTLTIQRTEQRDSAMYRCVSKGNTEAFFGQGTRLTVV.

On this clonotype: A far larger clone lies a single base away; this is likely a read error. The rearrangement joins TRBV4-1 to TRBJ2-5, with 11 bases lining up with TRBD2. V shed 1 base, J shed 11 bases, and the junction held 9 bases outside the gene matches. The CDR3 totals 15 residues. Germline assignment: CDR1 MGHRA and CDR2 YSYEKL. CDR3 residues: CASSQGLAGINEQYF. Written as DNA, the CDR3 is TGCGCCAGCAGCCAAGGACTAGCGGGAATTAATGAGCAGTACTTC.

This clonotype was seen at least ten times. V is TRBV4-3 and J is TRBJ1-5, with D uncertain. V lost 0 bases to trimming and J lost 0 bases, with 9 bases between them. This CDR3 has 16 residues. Germline CDR1 is LGHNA and CDR2 is YSLEER. In nucleotides, the CDR3 is TGCGCCAGCAGCCAAGACGTTCAGTATAGCAATCAGCCCCAGCATTTT. Its translation: CASSQDVQYSNQPQHF.

This clonotype was recorded many times. The CDR3 is CSAKGQGAVGELFF. DNA for the CDR3: TGCAGCGCCAAAGGACAGGGGGCTGTCGGGGAGCTGTTTTTT. J is TRBJ2-2 and V is TRBV29-1; 11 nucleotides agree with TRBD1. CDR1 is SQVTM, CDR2 ANQGSEA, per germline. CDR3 length: 14 amino acids. Losses at the gene ends were 7 bases for V and 7 bases for J; bases not matched to a gene: 8.

In this sample, this clonotype turned up many times. This chain connects TRBV6-2 or TRBV6-3 to TRBJ1-1; D not certain. Germline V CDR1 and CDR2: MNHEY, SVGEGT. V lost 5 bases to trimming and J lost 1 base, with 14 bases between them. The CDR3 spans 15 residues. The CDR3 nucleotides read TGTGCCAGCAGTCCTCGGACTTTGGCGAACACTGAAGCTTTCTTT. This gives the protein CASSPRTLANTEAFF.

This clonotype was seen many times. The rearrangement joins TRBV28 to TRBJ2-4; no definite D call. CDR1 is MDHEN, CDR2 SYDVKM, per germline. The CDR3 extends over 15 amino acids. The V end was cut by 4 bases, the J end by 1 base, with 11 bases between. The CDR3 is CASSSSQLAKNIQYF. DNA for the CDR3: TGTGCCAGCAGTTCGTCCCAGTTGGCCAAAAACATTCAGTACTTC.

This clonotype was detected many times. The V and J genes are TRBV2 and TRBJ1-4; D unclear. V was pared by 4 bases and J by 6 bases, with 3 bases between. The CDR3 consists of 11 residues. Germline V gene sequence: CDR1 SNHLY, CDR2 FYNNEI. The CDR3 sequence is CASSGDEKLFF. In DNA, the CDR3 is TGTGCCAGCAGTGGCGATGAAAAACTGTTTTTT.

This clonotype has at least ten counts. The rearrangement uses TRBV10-3 and TRBJ2-1; D remains ambiguous. The CDR3 consists of 12 residues. Germline V gene lookup returns CDR1 ENHRY and CDR2 SYGVKD. Trimming took 1 base from V and 8 from J, leaving 6 bases between them. CDR3 DNA sequence: TGTGCCATCAGTGAGTTTTGGGATGAGCAGTTCTTC. It encodes CAISEFWDEQFF.

This clonotype was observed at least ten times. V and J are TRBV28 and TRBJ2-3; 16 nucleotides align to TRBD2. J lost 5 bases, V lost 10 bases, and 3 bases had no gene match. Germline values: CDR1 MDHEN, CDR2 SYDVKM. The CDR3 sequence is 14 residues long. The CDR3 reads CATGTSGRGDTQYF. The CDR3 DNA is TGTGCCACCGGGACTAGCGGGAGGGGAGATACGCAGTATTTT.

This clonotype was seen many times. The J gene is TRBJ1-5, the V gene TRBV28; TRBD1 matches at 7 bases. The CDR3 runs 15 residues. Germline lookup yields CDR1 MDHEN and CDR2 SYDVKM. V lost 3 bases and J lost 2; bases outside the gene matches: 4. The DNA for the CDR3 is TGTGCCAGCAGTTTGCCTACAGGGGGCAATCAGCCCCAGCATTTT. Encoded protein: CASSLPTGGNQPQHF.

As concerns this clonotype: With only one base between it and a far larger clone, this is likely a read error. The gene calls are TRBV6-6 and TRBJ2-7; TRBD1 matches at 10 bases. V lost 0 bases to trimming and J lost 7 bases; unmatched junction nucleotides: 15. The CDR3 is made up of 18 amino acids. Germline loops: CDR1 MNHNY, CDR2 SVGAGI (reference sequence). CDR3 sequence: CASSYSGQGSAAYNEQYF. The CDR3 DNA is TGTGCCAGCAGTTACTCGGGACAGGGGTCGGCAGCTTACAATGAGCAGTACTTC.

This clonotype was counted at least ten times. The chain carries TRBV12-5 and TRBJ2-7, with TRBD1 identical over 7 bases. The CDR3 is made up of 16 amino acids. Germline V gives CDR1 LGHNT, CDR2 FRNRAP. V trimming: 7 bases; J trimming: 7 bases; junction bases outside the gene matches: 19. CDR3 amino acids: CASDTPWGQIILEQYF. CDR3 nucleotide sequence: TGTGCTAGTGACACTCCCTGGGGACAGATTATACTTGAGCAGTACTTC. Full variable domain (missing parts from reference TRBV12-5 and TRBJ2-7): DARVTQTPRHKVTEMGQEVTMRCQPILGHNTVFWYRQTMMQGLELLAYFRNRAPLDDSGMPKDRFSAEMPDATLATLKIQPSEPRDSAVYFCASDTPWGQIILEQYFGPGTRLTVT.

The gene calls are TRBV29-1 and TRBJ2-7; 8 bases map to TRBD1. The V and J ends lost 7 bases and 3 bases, in that order; junction bases with no gene match: 2. There are 11 residues in the CDR3. Germline V gives CDR1 SQVTM, CDR2 ANQGSEA. The DNA for the CDR3 is TGCAGCGCGGGGACAGGCTACGAGCAGTACTTC. It translates to CSAGTGYEQYF.

This clonotype was seen a handful of times. V and J are TRBV28 and TRBJ2-5; D remains ambiguous. Trimming removed 3 bases from V and 1 base from J, with 6 bases in between. Germline V lookup: CDR1 MDHEN, CDR2 SYDVKM. The CDR3 spans 13 residues. CDR3 nucleotides: TGTGCCAGCAGTTTTCTGGCCCAAGAGACCCAGTACTTC. Translated, it gives CASSFLAQETQYF. The full variable domain, rest sourced from reference TRBV28 and TRBJ2-5, is DVKVTQSSRYLVKRTGEKVFLECVQDMDHENMFWYRQDPGLGLRLIYFSYDVKMKEKGDIPEGYSVSREKKERFSLILESASTNQTSMYLCASSFLAQETQYFGPGTRLLVL.

The chain combines TRBV27 with TRBJ2-3, with D perhaps matching TRBD1 (6 bases). V lost 6 bases, J lost 1 base, and 14 bases lay in between. Germline lookup yields CDR1 MNHEY and CDR2 SMNVEV (reference sequence). This CDR3 is built from 15 residues. For the CDR3, the DNA is TGTGCCAGCAGGAAACAGGGTGGTGGCACAGATACGCAGTATTTT. The encoded protein is CASRKQGGGTDTQYF.

This clonotype was seen many times. This rearrangement joins TRBV20-1 to TRBJ2-1; weak D call: TRBD2 (6 bases). Trimming took off 4 bases at V and 5 bases at J, with 12 bases between the two ends. Germline loops: CDR1 DFQATT, CDR2 SNEGSKA (reference sequence). The CDR3 has 13 residues. The CDR3 here is CSATPGLNNEQFF. CDR3 DNA sequence: TGCAGTGCTACCCCGGGACTGAACAATGAGCAGTTCTTC.

This clonotype was counted many times. The genes are TRBV5-1 and TRBJ2-3; 8 bases are shared with TRBD2. The CDR3 is made up of 15 amino acids. Germline-derived CDR1 and CDR2 are SGHRS and YFSETQ. Trimming cost V 1 base and J 2 bases; bases outside gene matches: 3. Here the CDR3 reads CASSLSSGITDTQYF. In nucleotides, the CDR3 is TGCGCCAGCAGCTTGAGTAGCGGGATCACAGATACGCAGTATTTT.

This clonotype was observed a few times. V usage is TRBV2 and J usage is TRBJ2-1, with D hard to call. Germline V gene sequence: CDR1 SNHLY, CDR2 FYNNEI. V was pared by 0 bases and J by 0 bases, with 9 bases between. The CDR3 is made up of 16 amino acids. CDR3 protein: CASSEASPSSYNEQFF. The CDR3 coding sequence is TGTGCCAGCAGTGAAGCTAGCCCTAGCTCCTACAATGAGCAGTTCTTC.

Concerning this clonotype itself: The conserved final phenylalanine or tryptophan is absent from the CDR3, which likely points to a read error. V gene TRBV28 combines with J gene TRBJ1-5; TRBD1 matches at 8 bases. This CDR3 is 15 amino acids long. CDR1 and CDR2 (germline): MDHEN, SYDVKM. The V gene end was trimmed by 7 bases and the J gene end by 6 bases; junction bases not matched to a gene: 11. Written as DNA, the CDR3 is TGTGCCAGCACTCTGGCCGGACAGGGCCCTCAGCCCCAGCATTTG. Translation: CASTLAGQGPQPQHL.

This clonotype has ten or more counts. V usage is TRBV28 and J usage is TRBJ2-2; 10 positions agree with TRBD1. Unmatched junction bases numbered 17, after V lost 6 bases and J lost 4 bases. Germline CDR1 and CDR2: MDHEN and SYDVKM. The CDR3 contains 19 residues. In DNA, the CDR3 is TGTGCCAGCAGCCCAAATCGCAACAGACAGGGGGCGCTCACCGGGGAGCTGTTTTTT. This gives the protein CASSPNRNRQGALTGELFF. Together with reference TRBV28 and TRBJ2-2, the CDR3 gives the full variable domain: DVKVTQSSRYLVKRTGEKVFLECVQDMDHENMFWYRQDPGLGLRLIYFSYDVKMKEKGDIPEGYSVSREKKERFSLILESASTNQTSMYLCASSPNRNRQGALTGELFFGEGSRLTVL.

As regards this clonotype: A far larger clone lies a single base away; this is likely a read error. The chain employs TRBV27 and TRBJ1-6; no firm D call. The V end lost 3 bases, the J end lost 6 bases, and 12 bases lay between the germline ends. The CDR3 runs to 15 residues. CDR1 MNHEY and CDR2 SMNVEV come from the germline V gene (reference sequence). The CDR3 nucleotides are TGTGCCAGCAGTTTGCACGGGGAACCTAATTCACCCCTCCACTTT. This sequence encodes CASSLHGEPNSPLHF.